These T cell receptor beta chains were read from a single sample in a study of T cell responses to AZD1222 COVID-19 vaccine. Method: immunoSEQ multiplex PCR; TCRdb's copy keeps in-frame clones and lacks some. Here the sample spans around 140,000 clones, around 92% being singletons. The sequenced sample was peripheral blood, obtained 28 days after the second AZD1222 dose. Receptors were obtained from an adult who received the AZD1222 COVID-19 vaccine. CDR3s leave out the opening cysteine and the closing phenylalanine or tryptophan. A D gene is named only where the DNA matches it firmly.

d_gene,v_gene,j_gene,CDR3aa
TRBD1,TRBV5-4,TRBJ2-5,ASSLGQPKETQY
TRBD2,TRBV4-3,TRBJ2-7,ASSHEREGYEQY
NA,TRBV4-3,TRBJ2-1,ASSPSISYNEQF
NA,TRBV14,TRBJ2-2,ASSPWNNTGELF
NA,TRBV6-2/TRBV6-3,TRBJ1-5,ASSPTGFQPQH
NA,TRBV7-2,TRBJ1-1,ASSFGRAGTEAF
NA,TRBV5-8,TRBJ2-2,ASRAGWNTGELF
TRBD1,TRBV6-5,TRBJ1-4,ASRYRDRPNEKLF
NA,TRBV19,TRBJ1-5,ASSIVGASGNQPQH
NA,TRBV5-6,TRBJ1-5,ASSLTPTQPQH
TRBD2,TRBV4-2,TRBJ2-1,ASSFGLAGGLNEQF
NA,TRBV28,TRBJ1-5,ATKSNQPQH
TRBD2,TRBV2,TRBJ2-2,ASSESGRADTGELF
TRBD1,TRBV18,TRBJ2-7,ASSLQPGQGAEQY
TRBD1,TRBV6-5,TRBJ2-5,ASSFLGQGAQETQY
NA,TRBV14,TRBJ1-2,ASQATGRDYGYT